What follows are 20 T cell receptor beta chains derived from one specimen sequenced in a study of neurological immune-mediated disorders. TCRdb analysed the 5' RACE reads with MiXCR anew, one entry per CDR3 protein. Of 50,000 to 60,000 distinct CDR3 sequences listed, less than 2.5% are singletons. Material for sequencing was PBMCs. The receptors derive from a man over 45 with multiple sclerosis.

This clonotype turned up a few times. The chain couples TRBV15 to TRBJ2-7; D uncertain. Looked up from germline, CDR1 is LNHNV and CDR2 is YYDKDF (reference sequence). CDR3 length: 12 residues. V lost 0 bases to trimming and J lost 6 bases, with 6 bases between them. The CDR3 protein is CATSREGPEQYF. The CDR3 DNA follows: TGTGCCACCAGCAGAGAAGGCCCCGAGCAGTACTTC.

This clonotype was detected ten times or more. The chain combines TRBV4-2 with TRBJ1-4; 8 bases line up with TRBD1. With V trimmed by 3 bases and J by 2 bases, 5 bases remained unmatched. Germline assignment: CDR1 LGHNA and CDR2 YNFKEQ. The CDR3 is made up of 16 amino acids. The CDR3 is CASSQNQGATNEKLFF. The CDR3 bases are TGTGCCAGCAGCCAGAACCAGGGGGCCACTAATGAAAAACTGTTTTTT.

This clonotype was seen many times. The chain links TRBV24-1 to TRBJ2-2; D not resolved. The CDR3 length is 15 residues. Trimming took off 3 bases at V and 3 bases at J, with 10 bases between the two ends. The germline gives CDR1 KGHDR, CDR2 SFDVKD. The DNA of the CDR3 is TGTGCCACCAGTGATGGGCAGCGCGACACCGGGGAGCTGTTTTTT. It specifies CATSDGQRDTGELFF.

This clonotype came up many times. The chain uses TRBV5-1 and TRBJ2-2; TRBD2 agrees at 8 bases. The V segment lost 0 bases and the J segment 4 bases; nucleotides outside the gene matches: 8. This CDR3 region has 17 residues. Germline V gene lookup returns CDR1 SGHRS and CDR2 YFSETQ. The CDR3, as DNA: TGCGCCAGCAGCTTGGGGTCCGGACTAGCCGGCACCGGGGAGCTGTTTTTT. Translation gives CASSLGSGLAGTGELFF.

This clonotype was seen repeatedly, ten times or more. DNA for the CDR3: TGTGCCAGCAGCCGACAGGCTTTTGGCATGAACACTGAAGCTTTCTTT. It is translated as CASSRQAFGMNTEAFF. The genes are TRBV7-8 and TRBJ1-1; weak D call: TRBD1 (6 bases). Germline V gene sequence: CDR1 SGHVS, CDR2 FQNEAQ. The CDR3 loop spans 16 amino acids. Trimming took 5 bases from V and 0 from J, leaving 16 bases between them.

This clonotype was seen only a few times. This may be a read error: a much more frequent sequence differs by one nucleotide. The J gene is TRBJ1-1, the V gene TRBV20-1; D ambiguous. The germline gives CDR1 DFQATT, CDR2 SNEGSKA (reference sequence). This CDR3 is 12 amino acids long. Trimming stripped 7 bases from V and 1 base from J, with 10 bases between. As DNA, the CDR3 is TGCAGTGATGCCTTCGGGAACACTGAAGCTTTCTTT. It yields the protein CSDAFGNTEAFF.

The sample holds many counts of this clonotype. This rearrangement joins TRBV20-1 to TRBJ1-4, with 7 bases that match TRBD1. V lost 0 bases and J lost 7; bases outside the gene matches: 8. Germline CDR1 and CDR2: DFQATT and SNEGSKA (reference sequence). CDR3 size: 15 residues. The CDR3 DNA is TGCAGTGCTAGAGATCTCGACAGGGCGGGTGAAAAACTGTTTTTT. This sequence encodes CSARDLDRAGEKLFF.

At least ten counts were recorded for this clonotype. The V gene is TRBV6-5, the J gene TRBJ1-3, with 10 bases lining up with TRBD1. CDR1 is MNHEY, CDR2 SVGAGI, per germline. The CDR3 contains 15 residues. Losses at the gene ends were 8 bases for V and 2 bases for J; bases not matched to a gene: 6. CDR3 residues: CASWGTGVAGNTIYF. The CDR3 DNA sequence: TGTGCCAGCTGGGGGACAGGGGTTGCTGGAAACACCATATATTTT.

This clonotype was seen at least ten times. This chain links TRBV7-2 with TRBJ1-2; 9 positions match TRBD1. Germline CDR1 reads SGHTA; CDR2 reads FQGNSA. V shed 5 bases and J 7 bases; nucleotides not matched to a gene: 23. The CDR3 loop spans 19 amino acids. The CDR3 DNA follows: TGTGCCAGCAGCCCCGCGGACAGGGGTGGGACCGGGATGTCCCGTGGCTACACCTTC. Its translation is CASSPADRGGTGMSRGYTF.

This clonotype was recorded many times. The J gene is TRBJ1-2, the V gene TRBV29-1; TRBD1 agrees at 7 bases. This CDR3 has 12 amino acids. V was clipped by 4 bases and J by 2 bases; unmatched bases: 1. CDR1 is SQVTM and CDR2 is ANQGSEA in the germline V gene. DNA for the CDR3: TGCAGCGTTGGGGACAGAAACTATGGCTACACCTTC. It encodes CSVGDRNYGYTF.

The sample holds a few counts of this clonotype. An end of the junction differs from the germline gene, which may be a read error. The chain links TRBV20-1 to TRBJ1-1; no definite D call. The germline V gene has CDR1 DFQATT and CDR2 SNEGSKA (reference sequence). This CDR3 contains 13 residues. The CDR3 sequence is CSDRVNKNTEAFF. CDR3 DNA sequence: TGCAGTGATAGAGTGAACAAGAACACTGAAGCTTTCTTT.

This clonotype was counted at least ten times. The chain combines TRBV5-5 with TRBJ1-4, with TRBD1 identical over 7 bases. CDR1 SGHKS and CDR2 YYEKEE come from the germline V gene (reference sequence). CDR3 length: 17 residues. The V segment lost 6 bases and the J segment 2 bases; nucleotides outside the gene matches: 13. The CDR3 reads CASTSFTGDRTNEKLFF. The DNA for the CDR3 is TGTGCCAGCACCTCCTTCACAGGGGACCGGACTAATGAAAAACTGTTTTTT.

This clonotype showed up many times. The chain links TRBV7-2 to TRBJ2-7; D possibly matches TRBD1 or TRBD2 (6 bases each). The CDR3 covers 15 residues. The V gene lost 4 bases and the J gene lost 4 bases, with 17 bases spanning the gap. Germline V lookup: CDR1 SGHTA, CDR2 FQGNSA. The CDR3 sequence: CASSSIGGGIYEQYF. In DNA, the CDR3 is TGTGCCAGCAGCTCCATCGGAGGGGGGATTTACGAGCAGTACTTC.

This clonotype has at least ten counts. The chain is built from TRBV20-1 and TRBJ1-5; maybe TRBD1 (5 bases). This CDR3 is built from 15 residues. CDR1 DFQATT and CDR2 SNEGSKA come from the germline V gene (reference sequence). V was pared by 1 base and J by 5 bases, with 15 bases between. This CDR3 reads CSARGGVRRHQPQHF. In nucleotides, the CDR3 is TGCAGTGCTAGAGGGGGGGTTCGGAGGCATCAGCCCCAGCATTTT.

This clonotype was detected many times. The chain carries TRBV15 and TRBJ2-5; either TRBD1 or TRBD2 may fit D (6 bases each). This CDR3 is built from 15 residues. Germline lookup yields CDR1 LNHNV and CDR2 YYDKDF (reference sequence). V was pared by 4 bases and J by 2 bases, with 14 bases between. The CDR3 nucleotides are TGTGCCACCAGCAAGGGGGGTATAGAGCAAGAGACCCAGTACTTC. Translating it yields CATSKGGIEQETQYF.

The table lists this clonotype with many counts. This chain connects TRBV20-1 to TRBJ2-7, with D perhaps assigned TRBD1 or TRBD2 (6 bases each). V dropped 3 bases and J dropped 0 bases, with 15 bases sitting between them. The CDR3 runs to 15 residues. Germline loops: CDR1 DFQATT, CDR2 SNEGSKA (reference sequence). This CDR3 is CSASRGGTTSYEQYF. The CDR3 nucleotides are TGCAGTGCTAGTAGAGGGGGGACAACCTCCTACGAGCAGTACTTC.

This clonotype occurred many times. This chain links TRBV20-1 with TRBJ1-5, with D unresolved. Germline V lookup: CDR1 DFQATT, CDR2 SNEGSKA (reference sequence). With 6 bases removed from V and 2 bases from J, the gap between germline ends came to 11 bases. CDR3 length: 13 residues. CDR3 sequence reads: CSAPGAGNQPQHF. As DNA, the CDR3 is TGCAGTGCCCCGGGCGCCGGCAATCAGCCCCAGCATTTT.

This clonotype has ten or more counts. The chain has TRBV6-5 and TRBJ2-4; D remains unclear. V lost 0 bases and J lost 1, with 13 bases in between. This CDR3 spans 17 amino acids. Germline-derived CDR1 and CDR2 are MNHEY and SVGAGI. In DNA, the CDR3 is TGTGCCAGCAGTTACTCGGGTAGGGCCCTGGCCAAAAACATTCAGTACTTC. Translation: CASSYSGRALAKNIQYF.

This clonotype was seen at least ten times. The chain joins TRBV25-1 to TRBJ1-5; D may be TRBD1 (6 bases). Trimming removed 4 bases at V and 5 bases at J, with 15 bases between. Per germline, CDR1 MGHDK and CDR2 SYGVNS. There are 15 residues in the CDR3. The CDR3 sequence: CASSAKGGTHQPQHF. CDR3 nucleotide sequence: TGTGCCAGCAGTGCCAAGGGGGGAACGCATCAGCCCCAGCATTTT.

This clonotype was seen at least ten times. The chain links TRBV27 to TRBJ1-6; TRBD1 matches at 9 bases. The germline V gene has CDR1 MNHEY and CDR2 SMNVEV (reference sequence). The CDR3 spans 16 residues. Losses at the gene ends were 0 bases for V and 6 bases for J; bases not matched to a gene: 3. CDR3 bases: TGTGCCAGCAGTTTATCTACAGGGGGCCGTAATTCACCCCTCCACTTT. Amino acid sequence: CASSLSTGGRNSPLHF.